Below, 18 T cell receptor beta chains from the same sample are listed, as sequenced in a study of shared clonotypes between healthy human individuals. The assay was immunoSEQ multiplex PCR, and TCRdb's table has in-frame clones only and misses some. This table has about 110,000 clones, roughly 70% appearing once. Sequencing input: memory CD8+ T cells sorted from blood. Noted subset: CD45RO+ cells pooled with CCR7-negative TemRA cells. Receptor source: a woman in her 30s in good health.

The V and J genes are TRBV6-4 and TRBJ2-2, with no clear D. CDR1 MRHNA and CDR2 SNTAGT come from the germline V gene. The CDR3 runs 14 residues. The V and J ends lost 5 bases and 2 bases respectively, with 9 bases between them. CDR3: CASSPSLNTGELFF. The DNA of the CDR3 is TGTGCCAGCAGTCCCTCATTAAACACCGGGGAGCTGTTTTTT.

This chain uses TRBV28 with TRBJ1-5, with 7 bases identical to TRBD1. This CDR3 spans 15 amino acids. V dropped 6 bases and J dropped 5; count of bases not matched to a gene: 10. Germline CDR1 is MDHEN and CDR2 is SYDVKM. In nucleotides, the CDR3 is TGTGCCAGCAGCGAACAGGGGAAGTATGATCAGCCCCAGCATTTT. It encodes CASSEQGKYDQPQHF.

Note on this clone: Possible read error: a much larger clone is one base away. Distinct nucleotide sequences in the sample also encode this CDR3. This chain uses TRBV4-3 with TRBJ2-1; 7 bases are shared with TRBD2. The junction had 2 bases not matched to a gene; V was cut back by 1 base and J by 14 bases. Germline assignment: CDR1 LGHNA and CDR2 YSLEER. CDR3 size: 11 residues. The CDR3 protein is CASSQGGGEFF. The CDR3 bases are TGCGCCAGCAGCCAAGGTGGGGGGGAGTTCTTC.

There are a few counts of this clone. The CDR3 protein is CASRNGTGTDTQYF. In DNA form, the CDR3 reads TGTGCCAGCAGAAACGGGACAGGGACAGATACGCAGTATTTT. The V gene is TRBV27, the J gene TRBJ2-3, with 9 bases identical to TRBD1. J was trimmed by 3 bases and V by 6 bases; bases with no gene match: 4. From germline, CDR1 is MNHEY and CDR2 SMNVEV (reference sequence). This CDR3 is 14 amino acids long.

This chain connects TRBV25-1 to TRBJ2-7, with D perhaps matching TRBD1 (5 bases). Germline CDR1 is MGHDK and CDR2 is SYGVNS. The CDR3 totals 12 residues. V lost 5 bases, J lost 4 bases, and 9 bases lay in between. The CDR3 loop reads CASSPQGYEQYF. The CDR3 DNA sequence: TGTGCCAGCAGTCCCCAGGGTTACGAGCAGTACTTC.

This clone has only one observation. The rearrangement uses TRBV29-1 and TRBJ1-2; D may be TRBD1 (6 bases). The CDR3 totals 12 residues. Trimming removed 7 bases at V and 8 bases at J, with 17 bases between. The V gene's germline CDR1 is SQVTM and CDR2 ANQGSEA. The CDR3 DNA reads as TGCAGCGCTATGGACAGCTATCGGGGCTACACCTTC. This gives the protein CSAMDSYRGYTF.

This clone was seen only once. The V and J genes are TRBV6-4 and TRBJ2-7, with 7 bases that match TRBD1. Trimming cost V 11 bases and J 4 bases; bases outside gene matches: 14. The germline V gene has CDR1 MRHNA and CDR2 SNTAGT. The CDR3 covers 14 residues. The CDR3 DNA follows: TGTGCCTCCCAACCAGGACAGGAAATATACGAGCAGTACTTC. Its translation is CASQPGQEIYEQYF.

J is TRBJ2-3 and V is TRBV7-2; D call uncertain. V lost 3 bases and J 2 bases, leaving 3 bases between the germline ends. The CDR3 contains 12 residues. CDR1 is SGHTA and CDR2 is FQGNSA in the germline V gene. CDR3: CASSFYTDTQYF. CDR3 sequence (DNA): TGTGCCAGCAGCTTCTACACAGATACGCAGTATTTT. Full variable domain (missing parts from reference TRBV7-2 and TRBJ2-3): GAGVSQSPSNKVTEKGKDVELRCDPISGHTALYWYRQSLGQGLEFLIYFQGNSAPDKSGLPSDRFSAERTGGSVSTLTIQRTQQEDSAVYLCASSFYTDTQYFGPGTRLTVL.

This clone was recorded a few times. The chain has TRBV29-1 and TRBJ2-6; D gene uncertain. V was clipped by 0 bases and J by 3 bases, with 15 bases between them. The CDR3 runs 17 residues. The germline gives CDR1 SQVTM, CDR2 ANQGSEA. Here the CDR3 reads CSVEEDPVIVGANVLTF. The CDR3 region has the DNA TGCAGCGTTGAAGAGGATCCTGTTATTGTTGGGGCCAACGTCCTGACTTTC.

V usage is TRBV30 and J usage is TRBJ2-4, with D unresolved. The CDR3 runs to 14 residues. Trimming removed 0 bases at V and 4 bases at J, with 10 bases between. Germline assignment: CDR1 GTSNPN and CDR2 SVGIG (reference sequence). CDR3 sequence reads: CAWSVVRIKNIQYF. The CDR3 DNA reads TGTGCCTGGAGTGTTGTTAGAATAAAAAACATTCAGTACTTC.

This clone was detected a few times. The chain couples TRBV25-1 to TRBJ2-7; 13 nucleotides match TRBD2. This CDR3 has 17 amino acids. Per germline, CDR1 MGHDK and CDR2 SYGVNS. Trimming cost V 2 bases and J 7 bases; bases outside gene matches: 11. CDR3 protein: CASSETGTSGIGWEQYF. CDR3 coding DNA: TGTGCCAGCAGTGAAACCGGGACTAGCGGGATAGGGTGGGAGCAGTACTTC.

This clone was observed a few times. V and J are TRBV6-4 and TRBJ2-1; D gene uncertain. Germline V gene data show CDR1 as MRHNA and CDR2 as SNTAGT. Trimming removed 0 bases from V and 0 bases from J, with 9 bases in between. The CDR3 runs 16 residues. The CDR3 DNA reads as TGTGCCAGCAGTGACTCATCGGAGAGCTCCTACAATGAGCAGTTCTTC. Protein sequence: CASSDSSESSYNEQFF.

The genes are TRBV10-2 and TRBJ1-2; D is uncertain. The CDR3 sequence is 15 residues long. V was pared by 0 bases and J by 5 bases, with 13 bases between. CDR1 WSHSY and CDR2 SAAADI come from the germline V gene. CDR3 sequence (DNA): TGCGCCAGCAGTGAGTCGGGATATAGGGTTTATGGCTACACCTTC. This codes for CASSESGYRVYGYTF.

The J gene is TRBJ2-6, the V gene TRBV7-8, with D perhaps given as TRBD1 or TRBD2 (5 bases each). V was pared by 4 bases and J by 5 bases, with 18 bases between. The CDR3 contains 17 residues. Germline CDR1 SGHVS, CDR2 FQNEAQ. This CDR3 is CASSYPGPQSRANVLTF. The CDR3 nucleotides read TGTGCCAGCAGCTACCCGGGGCCACAAAGTCGGGCCAACGTCCTGACTTTC.

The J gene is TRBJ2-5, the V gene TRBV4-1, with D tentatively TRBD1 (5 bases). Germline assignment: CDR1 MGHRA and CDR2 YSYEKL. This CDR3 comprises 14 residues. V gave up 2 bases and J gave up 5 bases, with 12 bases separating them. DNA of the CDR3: TGCGCCAGCAGCCAACTCGACAGATGGGAGACCCAGTACTTC. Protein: CASSQLDRWETQYF.

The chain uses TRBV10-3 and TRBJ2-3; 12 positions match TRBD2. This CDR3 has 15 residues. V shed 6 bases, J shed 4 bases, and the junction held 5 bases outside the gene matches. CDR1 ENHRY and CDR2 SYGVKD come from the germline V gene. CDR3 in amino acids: CAISETSGSSDTQYF. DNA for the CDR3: TGTGCCATCAGCGAGACTAGCGGGAGCTCAGATACGCAGTATTTT.

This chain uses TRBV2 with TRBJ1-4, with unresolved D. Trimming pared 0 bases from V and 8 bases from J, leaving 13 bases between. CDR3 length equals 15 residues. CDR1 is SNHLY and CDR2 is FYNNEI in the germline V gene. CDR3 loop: CASSEARFIVEKLFF. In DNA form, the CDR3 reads TGTGCCAGCAGTGAAGCAAGGTTCATCGTAGAAAAACTGTTTTTT.

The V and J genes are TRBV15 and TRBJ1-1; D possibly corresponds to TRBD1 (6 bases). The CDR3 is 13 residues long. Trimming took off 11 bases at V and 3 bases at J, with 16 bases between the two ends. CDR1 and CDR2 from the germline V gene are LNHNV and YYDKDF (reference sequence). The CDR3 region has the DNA TGTGCCGCGAAGGACAGATCCTACACTGAAGCTTTCTTT. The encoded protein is CAAKDRSYTEAFF.